The text below deals with one T cell receptor (beta chain). These data belong to a study of T cells in Graves' hyperthyroidism and ophthalmopathy. RNA transcripts provided the source from which TCR beta CDR3 regions were amplified. The HTBI primer set drove a first-round RT-PCR of the TCR CDR3. TCRdb redid the calling of the multiplex PCR reads with MiXCR, one entry per CDR3 protein. Of 400,000 to 500,000 distinct CDR3 sequences listed, 14% to 15% were seen once; the top ten hold roughly 13%. Germline V lookup: CDR1 LGHDT, CDR2 YNNKEL (reference sequence). Trimming took 0 bases from V and 0 from J, leaving 9 bases between them. This CDR3 comprises 17 residues.

J is TRBJ1-6 and V is TRBV3-1; D is uncertain. Sequenced material: blood. The TCR originated in a man between 18 and 35 years old with Graves' ophthalmopathy. The DNA for the CDR3 is TGTGCCAGCAGCCAAGATCCCAGGAGCTCCTATAATTCACCCCTCCACTTT. It is translated as CASSQDPRSSYNSPLHF. The whole variable domain, filled in from reference TRBV3-1 and TRBJ1-6, reads DTAVSQTPKYLVTQMGNDKSIKCEQNLGHDTMYWYKQDSKKFLKIMFSYNNKELIINETVPNRFSPKSPDKAHLNLHINSLELGDSAVYFCASSQDPRSSYNSPLHFGNGTRLTVT.